The next 6 T cell receptor beta chains were all read from a single sample in a study of technical replicates of blood from a handful of donors. Profiling relied on immunoSEQ multiplex PCR, and the TCRdb table lists in-frame clones only, not all of them. Of some 80,000 clones listed, about 90% are singletons. The source material was T cells isolated from PBMCs. All receptors derive from a human donor in good health.

The gene calls are TRBV28 and TRBJ1-5; D is perhaps TRBD1 (6 bases). Germline CDR1 is MDHEN and CDR2 is SYDVKM. This CDR3 region has 14 residues. V dropped 9 bases and J dropped 3 bases, with 15 bases sitting between them. In nucleotides, the CDR3 is TGTGCCAGACACAGGGCGGACTTCAATCAGCCCCAGCATTTT. Protein sequence: CARHRADFNQPQHF.

The J gene is TRBJ1-4, the V gene TRBV28; TRBD1 might be the D (5 bases). V lost 2 bases and J 4 bases, leaving 11 bases between the germline ends. The V gene's germline CDR1 is MDHEN and CDR2 SYDVKM. The CDR3 totals 15 residues. CDR3 in amino acids: CASSLGLQGNEKLFF. Here the CDR3 DNA reads TGTGCCAGCAGTTTAGGGCTGCAGGGTAATGAAAAACTGTTTTTT. Variable domain in full (rest from reference TRBV28 and TRBJ1-4): DVKVTQSSRYLVKRTGEKVFLECVQDMDHENMFWYRQDPGLGLRLIYFSYDVKMKEKGDIPEGYSVSREKKERFSLILESASTNQTSMYLCASSLGLQGNEKLFFGSGTQLSVL.

The V and J genes are TRBV9 and TRBJ1-2; D call uncertain. The CDR3 is 16 residues long. Germline loops: CDR1 SGDLS, CDR2 YYNGEE. V lost 4 bases and J lost 4, with 20 bases in between. CDR3 sequence reads: CASSTEGFTDFYGYTF. The CDR3 DNA follows: TGTGCCAGCAGCACCGAGGGCTTTACAGACTTCTATGGCTACACCTTC.

The chain combines TRBV11-3 with TRBJ1-1; tentatively, D is TRBD1 (6 bases). Germline V CDR1 and CDR2: SGHNT, YENEEA. The V end was cut by 5 bases, the J end by 8 bases, with 21 bases between. The CDR3 has 15 residues. CDR3 sequence reads: CASSANGTPNSEAFF. CDR3 nucleotides: TGTGCCAGCAGCGCCAACGGGACACCAAACTCGGAAGCTTTCTTT. The whole variable domain, remainder taken from reference TRBV11-3 and TRBJ1-1, is EAGVVQSPRYKIIEKKQPVAFWCNPISGHNTLYWYLQNLGQGPELLIRYENEEAVDDSQLPKDRFSAERLKGVDSTLKIQPAELGDSAVYLCASSANGTPNSEAFFGQGTRLTVV.

The chain recombines TRBV10-3 with TRBJ1-1, with 8 bases lining up with TRBD1. The CDR3 contains 18 residues. After removal of 3 bases from V and 1 base from J, the junction contained 13 bases not matched to a gene. The germline V gene encodes CDR1 ENHRY and CDR2 SYGVKD. The CDR3 here is CAISEWARGPGENTEAFF. The CDR3 DNA reads TGTGCCATCAGTGAATGGGCCAGGGGGCCGGGGGAGAACACTGAAGCTTTCTTT.

The chain has TRBV7-9 and TRBJ1-4; TRBD1 matches at 7 bases. J lost 8 bases, V lost 3 bases, and 6 bases had no gene match. CDR3 length equals 14 residues. Germline CDR1 and CDR2: SEHNR and FQNEAQ (reference sequence). As DNA, the CDR3 is TGTGCCAGCAGCTTGGCGACAGGGTACGAAAAACTGTTTTTT. This translates into CASSLATGYEKLFF.